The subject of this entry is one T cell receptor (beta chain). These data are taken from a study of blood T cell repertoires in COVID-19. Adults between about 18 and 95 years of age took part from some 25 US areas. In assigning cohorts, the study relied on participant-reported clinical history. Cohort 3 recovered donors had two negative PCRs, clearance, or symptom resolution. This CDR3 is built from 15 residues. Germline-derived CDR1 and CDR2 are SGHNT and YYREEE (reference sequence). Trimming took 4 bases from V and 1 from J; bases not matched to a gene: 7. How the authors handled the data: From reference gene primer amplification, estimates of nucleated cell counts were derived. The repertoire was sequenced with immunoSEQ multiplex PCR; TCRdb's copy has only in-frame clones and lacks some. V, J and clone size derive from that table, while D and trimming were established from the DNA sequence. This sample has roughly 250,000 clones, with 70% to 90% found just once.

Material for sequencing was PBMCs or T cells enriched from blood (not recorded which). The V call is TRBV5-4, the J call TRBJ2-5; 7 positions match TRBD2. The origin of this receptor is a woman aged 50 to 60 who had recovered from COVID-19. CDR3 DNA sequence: TGTGCCAGCAGCCCCCGTGCTAGCGGCCAAGAGACCCAGTACTTC. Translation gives CASSPRASGQETQYF. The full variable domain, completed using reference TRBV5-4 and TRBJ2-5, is ETGVTQSPTHLIKTRGQQVTLRCSSQSGHNTVSWYQQALGQGPQFIFQYYREEENGRGNFPPRFSGLQFPNYSSELNVNALELDDSALYLCASSPRASGQETQYFGPGTRLLVL.